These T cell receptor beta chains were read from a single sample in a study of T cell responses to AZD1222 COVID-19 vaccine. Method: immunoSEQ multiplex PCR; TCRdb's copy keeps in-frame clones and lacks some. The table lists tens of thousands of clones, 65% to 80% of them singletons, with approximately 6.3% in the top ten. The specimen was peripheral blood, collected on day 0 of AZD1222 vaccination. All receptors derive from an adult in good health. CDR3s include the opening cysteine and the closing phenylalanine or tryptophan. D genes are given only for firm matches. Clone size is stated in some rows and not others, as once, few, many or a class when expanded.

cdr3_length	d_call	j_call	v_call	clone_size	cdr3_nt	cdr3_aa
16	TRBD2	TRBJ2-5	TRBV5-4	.	TGTGCCAGCAGCACCAGACTAGCGGGAGAGGGGAGGGCCCAGTACTTC	CASSTRLAGEGRAQYF
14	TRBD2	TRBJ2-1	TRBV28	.	TGTGCCAGCAGTTTCCTAGCGGGAGACAATGAGCAGTTCTTC	CASSFLAGDNEQFF
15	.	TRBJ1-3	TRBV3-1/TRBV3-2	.	TGTGCCAGCAGCGCCAGGACGGGGAGGGTAGGCACCATATATTTT	CASSARTGRVGTIYF
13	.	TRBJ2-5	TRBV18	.	TGTGCCAGCTCACCACAAGGGCAAGAGACCCAGTACTTC	CASSPQGQETQYF
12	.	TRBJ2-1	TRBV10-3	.	TGTGCCATCAGTGAGTCGGGGGACGAGCAGTTCTTC	CAISESGDEQFF
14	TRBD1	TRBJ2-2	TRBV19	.	TGTGCCAGTAGTAGGGACAGGGCCACCGGGGAGCTGTTTTTT	CASSRDRATGELFF
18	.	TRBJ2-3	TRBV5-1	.	TGCGCCAGCAGCCCGAGGGCGTCGGGGGGCTTAATCACAGATACGCAGTATTTT	CASSPRASGGLITDTQYF
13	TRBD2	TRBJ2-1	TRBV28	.	TGTGCCAGCAACCCCCTAGCGGACAATGAGCAGTTCTTC	CASNPLADNEQFF
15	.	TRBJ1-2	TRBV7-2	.	TGTGCCAGCAGCTTGGAGACAGGCCATCACTATGGCTACACCTTC	CASSLETGHHYGYTF
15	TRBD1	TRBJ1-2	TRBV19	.	TGTGCCAGTAAAACTACCGGGACAGCAATTTATGGCTACACCTTC	CASKTTGTAIYGYTF
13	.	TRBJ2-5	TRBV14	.	TGTGCCAGCAGCGGCCAGACGGGAGAGACCCAGTACTTC	CASSGQTGETQYF
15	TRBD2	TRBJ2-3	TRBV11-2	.	TGTGCCAGCAGCATGGGGACTAGCGGGGGAAGTACGCAGTATTTT	CASSMGTSGGSTQYF
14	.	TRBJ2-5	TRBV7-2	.	TGTGCCAGCAGCTTAAGCCAGACTCAAGAGGCCCAGTACTTC	CASSLSQTQEAQYF
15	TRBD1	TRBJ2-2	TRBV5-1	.	TGCGCCAGCAGCTTAGGACAGGGGACCACCGGGGAGCTGTTTTTT	CASSLGQGTTGELFF
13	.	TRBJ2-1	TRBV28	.	TGTGCCAGCAGTTATCCTCCCCTCAATGAGCAGTTCTTC	CASSYPPLNEQFF
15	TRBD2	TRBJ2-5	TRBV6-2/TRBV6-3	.	TGTGCCAGCAGCATAGGGGGGGGACTAGCGCGGGCCCAGTACTTC	CASSIGGGLARAQYF
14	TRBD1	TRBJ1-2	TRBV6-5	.	TGTGCCAGCAGTTACGCGACAGGGGTGGATGGCTACACCTTC	CASSYATGVDGYTF
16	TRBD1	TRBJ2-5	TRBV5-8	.	TGTGCCAGCAGCTTGTGGCAGGGGGCCTCTGGAGAGACCCAGTACTTC	CASSLWQGASGETQYF
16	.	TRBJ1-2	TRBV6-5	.	TGTGCCAGCAGTTACGGCGGGGAGACTACTAACTATGGCTACACCTTC	CASSYGGETTNYGYTF
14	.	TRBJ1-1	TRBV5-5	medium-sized	TGTGCCAGCAGCTACTGGGTCCCAGACACTGAAGCTTTCTTT	CASSYWVPDTEAFF
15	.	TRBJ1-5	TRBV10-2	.	TGCGCCAGCAGTGAAGGGGGTAGGGGCAATCAGCCCCAGCATTTT	CASSEGGRGNQPQHF
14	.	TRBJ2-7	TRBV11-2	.	TGTGCCAGCAGCTTAGAGGGCGGAGCCTACGAGCAGTACTTC	CASSLEGGAYEQYF
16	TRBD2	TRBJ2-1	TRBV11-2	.	TGTGCCAGCAGCTTAAGACTAGCGGGAGTCTTTAATGAGCAGTTCTTC	CASSLRLAGVFNEQFF
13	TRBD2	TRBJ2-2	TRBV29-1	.	TGCAGCGTTCCACTAGCGGGGGGCGGGGAGCTGTTTTTT	CSVPLAGGGELFF
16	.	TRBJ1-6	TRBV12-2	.	TGTGCAAGTCGCTTAGTGCATGACGGGGACTATTCACCCCTCCACTTT	CASRLVHDGDYSPLHF
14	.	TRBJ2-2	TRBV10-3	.	TGTGCCATCAGTGGAAGGGAGAACACCGGGGAGCTGTTTTTT	CAISGRENTGELFF
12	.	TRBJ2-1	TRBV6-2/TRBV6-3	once	TGTGCCAGCAGTGAGGGCGTCGAAGCGCAGTTCTTC	CASSEGVEAQFF
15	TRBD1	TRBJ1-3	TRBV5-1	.	TGCGCCAGCAGCTTGGCCAGGGGGCCTGGAAACACCATATATTTT	CASSLARGPGNTIYF
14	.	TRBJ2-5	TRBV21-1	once	TGTGCCAACATCAAAGGGCTCTTCCTTGGGACCCAGTACTTC	CANIKGLFLGTQYF
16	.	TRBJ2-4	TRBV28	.	TGTGCCAGCAGTTTAGATGGGCACGGCGCCAAAAACATTCAGTACTTC	CASSLDGHGAKNIQYF
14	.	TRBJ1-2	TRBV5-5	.	TGTGCCAGCAGCTTGGAGGCGGCGGGCTATGGCTACACCTTC	CASSLEAAGYGYTF
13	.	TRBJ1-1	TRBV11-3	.	TGTGCCAGCAGCGCTTCGGGGGAAGCTGAAGCTTTCTTT	CASSASGEAEAFF
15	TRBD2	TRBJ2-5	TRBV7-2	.	TGTGCCAGCAGCACGGGACTAGCGGGGCAAGAGACCCAGTACTTC	CASSTGLAGQETQYF
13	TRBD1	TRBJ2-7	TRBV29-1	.	TGCAGCGTTGACGGGGACAGCGAATACGAGCAGTACTTC	CSVDGDSEYEQYF
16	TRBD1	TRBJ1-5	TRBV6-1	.	TGTGCCAGCAGTGGACAGGGGGACTATAGCAATCAGCCCCAGCATTTT	CASSGQGDYSNQPQHF
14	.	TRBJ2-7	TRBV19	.	TGTGCCAGTAGTCGTACCTATGGCTCCTACGAGCAGTACTTC	CASSRTYGSYEQYF
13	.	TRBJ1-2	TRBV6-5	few	TGTGCCAGCAGGCTGACACCGGACCGGGGCTACACCTTC	CASRLTPDRGYTF
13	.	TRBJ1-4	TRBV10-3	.	TGTGCCATTCAACAGGGTGAAGGAGAAAAACTGTTTTTT	CAIQQGEGEKLFF
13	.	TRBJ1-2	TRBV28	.	TGTGCCAGCAGCCCCCAGCGGTTCTATGGCTACACCTTC	CASSPQRFYGYTF
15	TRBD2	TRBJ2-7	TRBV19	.	TGTGCCAGTAGTATTGGGACTAGCGGTTCCTACGAGCAGTACTTC	CASSIGTSGSYEQYF
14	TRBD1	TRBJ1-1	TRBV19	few	TGTGCCAGTCGGCGGGCAGGGGGGAGCACTGAAGCTTTCTTT	CASRRAGGSTEAFF
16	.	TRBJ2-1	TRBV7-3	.	TGTGCCAGCAGCTTAGGGAGTAGGGTGGCCGGCAATGAGCAGTTCTTC	CASSLGSRVAGNEQFF
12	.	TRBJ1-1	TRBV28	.	TGTGCCAGCATAACAGGGAAAACTGAAGCTTTCTTT	CASITGKTEAFF
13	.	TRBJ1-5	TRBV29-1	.	TGCAGCGCCGCCAGGGACACTGGTCAGCCCCAGCATTTT	CSAARDTGQPQHF
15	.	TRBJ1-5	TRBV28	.	TGTGCCAGCAGTCTCCCGTTTCGGGGCAATCAGCCCCAGCATTTT	CASSLPFRGNQPQHF
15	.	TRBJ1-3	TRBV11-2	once	TGTGCCAGCAGCTTAGACTCCTTGTCTGGAAACACCATATATTTT	CASSLDSLSGNTIYF
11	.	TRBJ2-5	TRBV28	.	TGTGCCAGCCATGACCAAGAGACCCAGTACTTC	CASHDQETQYF
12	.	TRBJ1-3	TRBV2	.	TGTGCCAGTCTTTATACTGGAAACACCATATATTTT	CASLYTGNTIYF